Shown below are 28 T cell receptor beta chains from a single sample sequenced in a study of response to subunit inactivated influenza vaccine. TCRdb ran MiXCR on the RT-PCR reads and lists one entry per CDR3 protein. The sample carries about 530,000 distinct CDR3 sequences, 12% recorded once. Sequenced material: PBMCs from blood, taken on the day of vaccination. The receptors come from a middle-aged man who received an inactivated influenza vaccine.

This clonotype was seen ten or more times. The junction departs from germline at one end; a sequencing error may be responsible. The chain is built from TRBV4-3 and TRBJ2-5; TRBD1 matches 8 bases. Germline V CDR1 and CDR2: LGHNA, YSLEER. This CDR3 has 14 residues. The DNA of the CDR3 is TGTGCCAGCAGCCAAGGACAGGGACGGGAGACCCAGTACTTC. It is translated as CASSQGQGRETQYF.

This clonotype was counted a few times. J is TRBJ2-1 and V is TRBV27; weak D call: TRBD2 (6 bases). Trimming took 6 bases from V and 7 from J, leaving 13 bases between them. Germline assignment: CDR1 MNHEY and CDR2 SMNVEV (reference sequence). The CDR3 contains 13 residues. CDR3 amino acids: CASRGGASNEQFF. The CDR3 bases are TGTGCCAGCAGGGGCGGGGCATCTAATGAGCAGTTCTTC.

The V and J genes are TRBV11-2 and TRBJ2-1, with TRBD1 as a possible D gene (6 bases). Germline V gene sequence: CDR1 SGHAT, CDR2 FQNNGV. Trimming cost V 4 bases and J 9 bases, with 22 bases left between them. The CDR3 has 16 residues. CDR3 sequence reads: CASSSTLDRPTGEQFF. DNA of the CDR3: TGTGCCAGCAGCTCCACCTTGGACAGACCGACCGGTGAGCAGTTCTTC.

This clonotype was found a few times. The chain joins TRBV5-1 to TRBJ2-5, with 9 nucleotides matching TRBD2. Germline V gives CDR1 SGHRS, CDR2 YFSETQ. The CDR3 runs to 15 residues. V gave up 0 bases and J gave up 3 bases; unmatched junction bases: 3. Here the CDR3 reads CASSLVPSGEETQYF. Written as DNA, the CDR3 is TGCGCCAGCAGCTTGGTTCCTAGCGGGGAAGAGACCCAGTACTTC.

This clonotype has just a few counts. The V and J genes are TRBV29-1 and TRBJ2-6; D not certain. This CDR3 is built from 14 residues. The ends were cut back, 4 bases at V and 0 bases at J, with 7 bases in the middle. Germline V lookup: CDR1 SQVTM, CDR2 ANQGSEA. The CDR3 is CSVGMDSGANVLTF. In DNA, the CDR3 is TGCAGCGTTGGCATGGACTCTGGGGCCAACGTCCTGACTTTC. Full variable domain (rest looked up from reference TRBV29-1 and TRBJ2-6): SAVISQKPSRDICQRGTSLTIQCQVDSQVTMMFWYRQQPGQSLTLIATANQGSEATYESGFVIDKFPISRPNLTFSTLTVSNMSPEDSSIYLCSVGMDSGANVLTFGAGSRLTVL.

This clonotype was recorded only once. The gene calls are TRBV29-1 and TRBJ2-7; TRBD2 might be the D (6 bases). Trimming took 5 bases from V and 4 from J, leaving 24 bases between them. The V gene's germline CDR1 is SQVTM and CDR2 ANQGSEA. CDR3 size: 16 residues. CDR3 residues: CSVSKTRTREVYEQYF. CDR3 nucleotide sequence: TGCAGCGTTTCGAAGACCCGGACGAGGGAGGTGTACGAGCAGTACTTC.

This rearrangement joins TRBV6-2 or TRBV6-3 to TRBJ2-1; D may be TRBD1 or TRBD2 (5 bases each). V lost 7 bases and J 0 bases, leaving 19 bases between the germline ends. CDR3 length: 17 residues. Germline-derived CDR1 and CDR2 are MNHEY and SVGEGT. CDR3 DNA: TGTGCCAGCACCCGGGACCCCCCATCGAGCTCCTACAATGAGCAGTTCTTC. Protein sequence: CASTRDPPSSSYNEQFF.

This clonotype has ten or more counts. The CDR3 DNA reads as TGCAGTGCTCCGGATGGGGAGCTGTTTTTT. Translating it yields CSAPDGELFF. The rearrangement joins TRBV20-1 to TRBJ2-2; no clear D. This CDR3 region has 10 residues. Germline CDR1 and CDR2: DFQATT and SNEGSKA (reference sequence). Trimming removed 5 bases from V and 8 bases from J, with 6 bases in between.

The chain employs TRBV12-3 or TRBV12-4 and TRBJ2-5; tentatively, D is TRBD1 (6 bases). The CDR3 loop spans 16 amino acids. The V end lost 5 bases, the J end lost 4 bases, and 20 bases lay between the germline ends. The chain's CDR3 is CASSLNPGTLRETQYF. CDR3 nucleotide sequence: TGTGCCAGCAGTCTCAACCCCGGGACATTAAGAGAGACCCAGTACTTC.

This clonotype was seen a few times. The chain recombines TRBV14 with TRBJ1-1; D not certain. The germline V gene encodes CDR1 SGHDN and CDR2 FVKESK. V dropped 5 bases and J dropped 1 base, with 11 bases sitting between them. The CDR3 sequence is 14 residues long. CDR3 sequence (DNA): TGTGCCAGCAGCGAACCCGGGTGGAACACTGAAGCTTTCTTT. Translated, it gives CASSEPGWNTEAFF.

The V and J genes are TRBV12-3 or TRBV12-4 and TRBJ1-1, with 8 bases aligning to TRBD1. With 4 bases clipped from V and 7 bases from J, the junction kept 8 bases outside the gene matches. This CDR3 has 14 residues. This CDR3 is CASSYDRGSGEAFF. The CDR3 nucleotides read TGTGCCAGCAGTTACGACAGGGGCAGCGGTGAAGCTTTCTTT.

In this sample, this clonotype turned up a few times. The V gene is TRBV28, the J gene TRBJ2-3; D not certain. CDR1 is MDHEN and CDR2 is SYDVKM in the germline V gene. Trimming stripped 2 bases from V and 5 bases from J, with 8 bases between. The CDR3 loop spans 13 amino acids. The CDR3 nucleotides are TGTGCCAGCAGTTTAAGGATGGGAGATACGCAGTATTTT. Residues: CASSLRMGDTQYF.

This clonotype is a singleton in its sample. V and J are TRBV4-3 and TRBJ2-1; 9 bases match TRBD1. This CDR3 contains 16 residues. Germline CDR1 reads LGHNA; CDR2 reads YSLEER. J gave up 6 bases and V 7 bases, and 13 bases lay outside the gene matches. The CDR3 region is CASKKGGQGGINEQFF. In DNA, the CDR3 is TGCGCCAGCAAGAAGGGGGGACAGGGAGGAATCAATGAGCAGTTCTTC.

The V gene is TRBV7-9, the J gene TRBJ2-3; 8 bases line up with TRBD2. The CDR3 spans 12 residues. Per germline, CDR1 SEHNR and CDR2 FQNEAQ (reference sequence). Unmatched junction bases numbered 9, after V lost 5 bases and J lost 14 bases. Written as DNA, the CDR3 is TGTGCCAGCAGCCTGGGACTAGATCTGCGGTATTTT. Translated, it gives CASSLGLDLRYF. Using reference TRBV7-9 and TRBJ2-3 for the parts outside the CDR3, the full variable domain is DTGVSQNPRHKITKRGQNVTFRCDPISEHNRLYWYRQTLGQGPEFLTYFQNEAQLEKSRLLSDRFSAERPKGSFSTLEIQRTEQGDSAMYLCASSLGLDLRYFGPGTRLTVL.

The J gene is TRBJ2-7, the V gene TRBV7-2, with D possibly called TRBD1 or TRBD2 (7 bases each). V lost 7 bases and J lost 0, with 16 bases in between. From germline, CDR1 is SGHTA and CDR2 FQGNSA. This CDR3 has 15 amino acids. The CDR3 sequence: CASTLGRGGSYEQYF. The CDR3 DNA follows: TGTGCCAGCACCTTGGGCAGGGGGGGCTCCTACGAGCAGTACTTC.

This clonotype was seen at least ten times. The chain combines TRBV4-2 with TRBJ2-1; 8 nucleotides agree with TRBD1. Germline lookup yields CDR1 LGHNA and CDR2 YNFKEQ. This CDR3 spans 15 amino acids. V dropped 0 bases and J dropped 6; count of bases not matched to a gene: 4. The CDR3 DNA follows: TGTGCCAGCAGCCAAGACAGGGGGCCGTTCAATGAGCAGTTCTTC. It translates to CASSQDRGPFNEQFF.

The J gene is TRBJ2-3, the V gene TRBV15; D call uncertain. CDR3 length equals 15 residues. Germline V gene data show CDR1 as LNHNV and CDR2 as YYDKDF (reference sequence). V was trimmed by 1 base and J by 1 base, leaving 9 bases between them. The chain's CDR3 is CATSRGESGTDTQYF. CDR3 bases: TGTGCCACCAGCAGAGGGGAATCTGGCACAGATACGCAGTATTTT.

The sample holds a few counts of this clonotype. The rearrangement links TRBV28 to TRBJ2-7, with 7 bases that match TRBD1. Trimming took 6 bases from V and 6 from J; bases not matched to a gene: 17. There are 16 residues in the CDR3. In germline, CDR1 is MDHEN, CDR2 SYDVKM. The CDR3 sequence is CASRKQGRGTYAEQYF. The CDR3 region has the DNA TGTGCCAGCAGGAAACAGGGGAGAGGAACTTACGCCGAGCAGTACTTC.

This chain joins TRBV20-1 and TRBJ2-1; 8 bases match TRBD2. This CDR3 contains 15 residues. The J segment lost 6 bases and the V segment lost 5 bases, leaving 12 bases of the junction unmatched. Germline lookup yields CDR1 DFQATT and CDR2 SNEGSKA (reference sequence). This CDR3 reads CSAHPGERGLNEQFF. The CDR3 DNA is TGCAGTGCTCACCCGGGAGAGCGGGGGCTCAATGAGCAGTTCTTC.

This clonotype appeared a few times. The chain carries TRBV5-1 and TRBJ2-7; tentative D call: TRBD2 (5 bases). The CDR3 extends over 14 amino acids. Germline CDR1 and CDR2: SGHRS and YFSETQ. The V end was cut by 6 bases, the J end by 2 bases, with 15 bases between. CDR3 DNA sequence: TGCGCCAGCAAGTATGGAGGAGGAGCCTACGAGCAGTACTTC. This translates into CASKYGGGAYEQYF.

This clonotype has a handful of counts. The chain links TRBV7-6 to TRBJ1-2; 7 bases fit TRBD1. CDR1 is SGHVS, CDR2 FNYEAQ, per germline. The length of the CDR3 is 16 residues. With V trimmed by 4 bases and J by 4 bases, 12 bases remained unmatched. The CDR3 reads CASSSPPQTGVYGYTF. DNA of the CDR3: TGTGCCAGCAGCTCACCCCCCCAAACAGGGGTCTATGGCTACACCTTC. The full variable domain, in which reference TRBV7-6 and TRBJ1-2 provide the parts outside the CDR3, is GAGVSQSPRYKVTKRGQDVALRCDPISGHVSLYWYRQALGQGPEFLTYFNYEAQQDKSGLPNDRFSAERPEGSISTLTIQRTEQRDSAMYRCASSSPPQTGVYGYTFGSGTRLTVV.

The genes are TRBV20-1 and TRBJ1-1; D remains ambiguous. The germline V gene encodes CDR1 DFQATT and CDR2 SNEGSKA (reference sequence). Trimming took off 3 bases at V and 0 bases at J, with 11 bases between the two ends. CDR3 size: 14 residues. DNA for the CDR3: TGCAGTGCTAGTAGGGCCTCTCTGAACACTGAAGCTTTCTTT. Amino acids: CSASRASLNTEAFF.

This clonotype has a handful of counts. The chain recombines TRBV29-1 with TRBJ2-1; no clear D gene. V lost 6 bases to trimming and J lost 0 bases, with 12 bases between them. Germline CDR1 reads SQVTM; CDR2 reads ANQGSEA. The length of the CDR3 is 14 residues. The DNA of the CDR3 is TGCAGCGTCCGCTTTACAAGCTCCTACAATGAGCAGTTCTTC. It codes for CSVRFTSSYNEQFF.

V gene TRBV20-1 combines with J gene TRBJ2-7, with TRBD1 matching over 8 bases. J gave up 6 bases and V 6 bases, and 7 bases lay outside the gene matches. CDR1 is DFQATT, CDR2 SNEGSKA, per germline (reference sequence). There are 12 residues in the CDR3. The CDR3 loop is CSAQDRAGEQYF. The CDR3 DNA sequence: TGCAGTGCCCAGGACAGGGCAGGCGAGCAGTACTTC.

This clonotype is medium-sized. This chain connects TRBV12-3 or TRBV12-4 to TRBJ1-2; TRBD1 is a possible D gene (6 bases). Trimming took 6 bases from V and 8 from J, leaving 10 bases between them. The CDR3 has 11 amino acids. CDR3 nucleotide sequence: TGTGCCAGCAGCTCAGGGGTCGGCTACACCTTC. Its translation: CASSSGVGYTF.

This clonotype was seen a handful of times. The gene calls are TRBV4-3 and TRBJ2-7; 10 bases agree with TRBD1. From germline, CDR1 is LGHNA and CDR2 YSLEER. The CDR3 runs to 16 residues. V dropped 3 bases and J dropped 4; count of bases not matched to a gene: 9. The DNA of the CDR3 is TGCGCCAGCAGCCAGGAGGACAGGGGGTCCCCTTACGAGCAGTACTTC. It translates to CASSQEDRGSPYEQYF.

This clonotype was recorded many times. The V and J genes are TRBV7-2 and TRBJ2-2, with D unresolved. The CDR3 extends over 14 amino acids. Germline loops: CDR1 SGHTA, CDR2 FQGNSA. V lost 1 base and J lost 0, with 3 bases in between. The CDR3, as DNA: TGTGCCAGCAGCTTAGTGTCGAACACCGGGGAGCTGTTTTTT. Its translation is CASSLVSNTGELFF.

This clonotype was observed a handful of times. This chain uses TRBV15 with TRBJ2-7, with 7 bases aligning to TRBD2. Trimming cost V 1 base and J 6 bases; bases outside gene matches: 3. The CDR3 totals 13 residues. Per the germline V gene, CDR1 is LNHNV and CDR2 is YYDKDF (reference sequence). CDR3 protein: CATSRGLAPEQYF. DNA for the CDR3: TGTGCCACCAGCAGAGGACTAGCTCCCGAGCAGTACTTC.